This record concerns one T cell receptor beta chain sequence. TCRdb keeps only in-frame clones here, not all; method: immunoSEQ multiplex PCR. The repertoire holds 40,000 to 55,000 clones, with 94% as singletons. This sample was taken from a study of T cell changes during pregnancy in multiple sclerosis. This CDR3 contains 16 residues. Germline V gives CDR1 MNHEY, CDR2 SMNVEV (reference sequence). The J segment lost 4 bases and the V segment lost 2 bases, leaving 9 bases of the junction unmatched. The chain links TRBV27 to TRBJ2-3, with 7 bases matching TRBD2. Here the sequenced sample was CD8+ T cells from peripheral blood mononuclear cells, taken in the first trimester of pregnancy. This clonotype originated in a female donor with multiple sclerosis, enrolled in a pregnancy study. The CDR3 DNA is TGTGCCAGCAGTTTAGGGCGGGAGATGGGTCCAGATACGCAGTATTTT. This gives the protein CASSLGREMGPDTQYF.